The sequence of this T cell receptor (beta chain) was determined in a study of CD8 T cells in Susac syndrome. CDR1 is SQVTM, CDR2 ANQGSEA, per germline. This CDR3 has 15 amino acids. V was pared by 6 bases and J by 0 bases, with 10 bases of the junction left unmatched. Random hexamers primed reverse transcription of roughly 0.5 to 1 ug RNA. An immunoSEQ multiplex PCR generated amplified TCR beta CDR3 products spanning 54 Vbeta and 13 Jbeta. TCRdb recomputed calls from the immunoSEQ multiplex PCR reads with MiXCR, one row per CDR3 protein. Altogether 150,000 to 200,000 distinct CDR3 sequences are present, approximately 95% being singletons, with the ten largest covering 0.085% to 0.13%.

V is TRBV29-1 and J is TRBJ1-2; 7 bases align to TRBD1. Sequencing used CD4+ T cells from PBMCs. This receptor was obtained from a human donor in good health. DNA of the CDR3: TGCAGCGTCGCCTACAGGGGAAAGGCTAACTATGGCTACACCTTC. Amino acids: CSVAYRGKANYGYTF.